The 10 T cell receptor beta chains in this list originate from one sample, sequenced in a study of T cell responses to AZD1222 COVID-19 vaccine. Clones were read by immunoSEQ multiplex PCR, and TCRdb kept only the in-frame ones, dropping some. The table has around 78,000 clones, around 90% seen once. The specimen comprised peripheral blood, sampled on day 0 of AZD1222 vaccination. These receptor sequences come from an adult in good health.

The chain employs TRBV19 and TRBJ2-2, with 10 bases fitting TRBD1. Germline V CDR1 and CDR2: LNHDA, SQIVND (reference sequence). This CDR3 has 16 amino acids. Losses at the gene ends were 5 bases for V and 3 bases for J; bases not matched to a gene: 6. The CDR3 DNA reads as TGTGCCAGTAGTTTCGACAGGGGGCCGCACACCGGGGAGCTGTTTTTT. This gives the protein CASSFDRGPHTGELFF. The variable domain in full, completed from reference TRBV19 and TRBJ2-2, reads DGGITQSPKYLFRKEGQNVTLSCEQNLNHDAMYWYRQDPGQGLRLIYYSQIVNDFQKGDIAEGYSVSREKKESFPLTVTSAQKNPTAFYLCASSFDRGPHTGELFFGEGSRLTVL.

V and J are TRBV9 and TRBJ1-1; D gene unclear. Germline lookup yields CDR1 SGDLS and CDR2 YYNGEE. CDR3 size: 13 residues. Trimming cost V 4 bases and J 0 bases, with 7 bases left between them. The CDR3 sequence is CASSPEMNTEAFF. The CDR3 bases are TGTGCCAGCAGCCCCGAGATGAACACTGAAGCTTTCTTT. The complete variable domain, with remaining parts taken from reference TRBV9 and TRBJ1-1, reads DSGVTQTPKHLITATGQRVTLRCSPRSGDLSVYWYQQSLDQGLQFLIQYYNGEERAKGNILERFSAQQFPDLHSELNLSSLELGDSALYFCASSPEMNTEAFFGQGTRLTVV.

The rearrangement joins TRBV10-3 to TRBJ2-7; 10 nucleotides align to TRBD2. This CDR3 comprises 13 residues. J lost 4 bases, V lost 10 bases, and 7 bases had no gene match. The germline gives CDR1 ENHRY, CDR2 SYGVKD. In nucleotides, the CDR3 is TGTGCCACCCACCTAGCGGGGGTATACGAGCAGTACTTC. Protein sequence: CATHLAGVYEQYF.

This chain joins TRBV30 and TRBJ2-1; D call uncertain. The germline CDR1 and CDR2 sequences are GTSNPN and SVGIG (reference sequence). The V end lost 1 base, the J end lost 6 bases, and 7 bases lay between the germline ends. CDR3 length equals 12 residues. In DNA form, the CDR3 reads TGTGCCTGGAGTGCGAATAGCAATGAGCAGTTCTTC. Protein sequence: CAWSANSNEQFF.

This clone has just a few counts. The V gene is TRBV6-5, the J gene TRBJ1-1; D gene unclear. Trimming removed 6 bases at V and 10 bases at J, with 21 bases between. CDR1 is MNHEY, CDR2 SVGAGI, per germline. The CDR3 is made up of 14 amino acids. Here the CDR3 DNA reads TGTGCCAGCAGAACTCCGGGAGAACCACGAAGAGCTTTCTTT. Translating it yields CASRTPGEPRRAFF.

This clone was counted a few times. V is TRBV11-2 and J is TRBJ2-1; D possibly matches TRBD1 or TRBD2 (5 bases each). Per the germline V gene, CDR1 is SGHAT and CDR2 is FQNNGV. The CDR3 covers 15 residues. Between the trimmed V and J ends, which lost 7 bases and 3 bases, there was a span of 16 bases. The CDR3 loop is CASNRGGRVYNEQFF. The CDR3 DNA follows: TGTGCCAGCAACCGTGGGGGTAGAGTCTACAATGAGCAGTTCTTC.

The chain carries TRBV2 and TRBJ1-1; 8 positions match TRBD1. The CDR3 extends over 14 amino acids. Trimming cost V 7 bases and J 1 base; bases outside gene matches: 5. Germline CDR1 and CDR2: SNHLY and FYNNEI. The CDR3 coding sequence is TGTGCCAGCATTGTGGGGACAGGGAACACTGAAGCTTTCTTT. It is translated as CASIVGTGNTEAFF.

V usage is TRBV7-3 and J usage is TRBJ2-5; D is perhaps TRBD1 (5 bases). The germline V and J ends were trimmed by 2 bases and 7 bases, with 11 bases remaining between them. Germline CDR1 reads SGHTA; CDR2 reads FQGTGA. CDR3 length equals 13 residues. The CDR3: CASSLQARGTQYF. The DNA of the CDR3 is TGTGCCAGCAGCTTACAGGCAAGGGGGACCCAGTACTTC.

This rearrangement joins TRBV5-1 to TRBJ2-5; D is possibly TRBD1 (5 bases). The CDR3 length is 15 residues. V was shortened by 5 bases and J by 2 bases, with 16 bases between the two germline ends. Germline V gene lookup returns CDR1 SGHRS and CDR2 YFSETQ. CDR3 residues: CASSVLQVGQETQYF. The CDR3 nucleotides read TGCGCCAGCAGTGTATTACAGGTGGGGCAAGAGACCCAGTACTTC.

The rearrangement joins TRBV14 to TRBJ2-3; D is unclear. The ends were cut back, 1 base at V and 2 bases at J, with 7 bases in the middle. In germline, CDR1 is SGHDN, CDR2 FVKESK. The CDR3 totals 14 residues. For the CDR3, the DNA is TGTGCCAGCAGCCAAGGTCCTTCCACAGATACGCAGTATTTT. Translation: CASSQGPSTDTQYF.